This T cell receptor beta chain stems from a study of CD8+ T cells in alopecia areata (dated by TCRdb to about 2018). Regarding the study in general: Treated patients were enrolled in an open-label pilot trial of oral tofacitinib, 5 to 10 mg twice daily, for moderate-to-severe alopecia areata. Tofacitinib was given for 6 to 18 months, followed by 6 months of follow-up off drug to assess delayed response and recurrence. The SALT score, which quantifies the percentage of affected scalp surface area, was used to measure disease severity in treated patients. To study T cell clonal expansion in alopecia areata, the researchers applied high-throughput TCRbeta sequencing to both the C3H/HeJ mouse model and human patients. In humans, TCRbeta sequencing was performed on scalp tissue and on sorted CD4+ and CD8+ peripheral blood T cells from healthy controls and from patients with patchy or totalis/universalis alopecia areata. Patients on tofacitinib were biopsied at baseline and after 4 and 24 weeks of treatment, and several of the patients also had a later scalp biopsy. Scalp clonality was compared across normal scalp (n=4), patchy alopecia areata scalp (n=8), and alopecia totalis/universalis scalp (n=8). RNA was obtained with the PAXgene miRNA kit for fixed scalp, the miRNeasy kit for PBMCs, and the RNeasy kit for mouse skin. TCRbeta CDR3 regions were amplified by immunoSEQ multiplex PCR using 35 Vbeta forward and 13 Jbeta reverse primers.

Overall study results and their limits: Because the treated cohort was small and included a single nonresponder, larger studies are needed to assess links between baseline CD8+ expansion and response. Lesional scalp, especially in alopecia totalis/universalis, showed higher clonality and more expanded CD8+ clones than normal scalp, suggesting antigenic drive. During tofacitinib treatment, many expanded lesional clones remained in scalp and blood, and this persistence may partly explain relapse after treatment is stopped. Resident alphabeta T cells in normal human skin are also sequenced, complicating scalp TCR repertoire analysis, unlike mouse skin dominated by gammadelta T cells. TCR sequences shared between patients were less clear than in mice, possibly partly because of HLA diversity in the patient population. Tofacitinib significantly lowered scalp clonality and the number of expanded CD8+ clones among the top 100 scalp clones.

This specimen's time point label, per the study, means: less than five weeks on oral tofacitinib. What this sample's treatment or condition label stands for: oral pan-JAK inhibitor, 5-10 mg twice daily. Peripheral blood and lesional scalp punch biopsies were obtained from patients with alopecia areata. PBMCs were separated by density centrifugation and stained for CD3, CD4 and CD8, after which CD4+ and CD8+ T cells were sorted on a FACSAria. Receptor amplification or capture employed the immunoSEQ multiplex PCR assay. For TCR sequencing, RNA was extracted from every sample and reverse transcribed into cDNA to serve as template. SuperScript III was used to make first-strand cDNA, primed with a 2:1 mix of oligo-dT and random hexamers. Amplification bias was assessed with a synthetic immune receptor repertoire, and residual bias was removed computationally. The authors processed their data as follows. Raw reads were preprocessed for error removal, and CDR3 was defined according to IMGT conventions as running from the conserved cysteine to phenylalanine. Clonality was calculated as 1 minus Shannon entropy normalized by log2 of the number of productive unique TCRs. CD4 or CD8 identity of scalp clones was inferred by cross-referencing scalp TCRbeta sequences with sorted blood CD4 and CD8 repertoires. Not all clones reach the TCRdb copy of this immuneACCESS table, which keeps in-frame sequences only. Checked studies attribute under half of the gap to unresolved V genes and leave the rest unexplained. Clone size and the V and J calls come from that table; the DNA yielded D and trimming. For this sample the table gives approximately 170,000 clones, of which 45% to 75% were detected only once. Of the sample, roughly 0.67% falls within the top ten clones.

Turning to this clone: There is no known antigen for this receptor. No much larger clone is present one base from it, and per-base qualities are unavailable. Other DNA sequences in the sample encode the same CDR3.

The germline V gene provides CDR1 SQVTM and CDR2 ANQGSEA. V is clipped by 2 bases and J by 3 bases, and the sequence between their germline boundaries is 11 bases long. From cysteine to phenylalanine, the CDR3 is 13 amino acids long. The DNA shown is the 39-base CDR3, in frame from base 1. The chain couples TRBV29-1 to TRBJ2-7, and possibly TRBD2, on 6 matching bases. Source: CD4+ T cells sorted from blood, taken at week 4, from a patient treated with tofacitinib. The sequence derives from a human donor with alopecia areata. This receptor carries the CDR3 CSVEQGAGYEQYF. The nucleotide sequence reads TGCAGCGTTGAACAGGGAGCGGGCTACGAGCAGTACTTC.